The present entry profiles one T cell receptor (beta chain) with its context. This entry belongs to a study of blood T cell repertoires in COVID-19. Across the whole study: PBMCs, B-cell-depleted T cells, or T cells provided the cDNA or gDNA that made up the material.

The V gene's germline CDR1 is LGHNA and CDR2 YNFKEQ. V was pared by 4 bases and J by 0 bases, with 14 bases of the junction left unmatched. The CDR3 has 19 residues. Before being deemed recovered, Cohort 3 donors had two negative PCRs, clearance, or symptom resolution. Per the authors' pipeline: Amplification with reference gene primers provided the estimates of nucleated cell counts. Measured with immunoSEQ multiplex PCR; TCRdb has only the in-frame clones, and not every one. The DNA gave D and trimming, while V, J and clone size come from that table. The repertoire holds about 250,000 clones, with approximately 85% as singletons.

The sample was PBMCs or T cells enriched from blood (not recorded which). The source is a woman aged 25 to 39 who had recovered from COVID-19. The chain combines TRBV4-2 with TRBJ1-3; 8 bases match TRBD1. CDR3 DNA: TGTGCCAGCAGCCTTTGGAACAGGGGGAATGAAGGCTCTGGAAACACCATATATTTT. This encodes CASSLWNRGNEGSGNTIYF.